The 20 T cell receptor beta chains in this list originate from one sample, sequenced in a study of shared clonotypes between healthy human individuals. Naive-designated CD8 cells lacked CD45RO, were positively enriched for CCR7, and omitted terminally differentiated effector memory CD45RA+ cells. The table came from immunoSEQ multiplex PCR; TCRdb's copy has only in-frame clones and leaves some out. The sample lists around 2.1 million clones; 85% to 95% were seen once. Sequences were obtained from naive CD8+ T cells from PBMCs. The receptors here all came from a man between 18 and 29 years old in good health. Some clones in this sample may be carry-over from other donors' samples.

This chain uses TRBV6-5 with TRBJ1-1, with no clear D. The germline CDR1 and CDR2 sequences are MNHEY and SVGAGI. The CDR3 is 14 residues long. V shed 0 bases and J shed 5 bases, with 10 bases lying between them. CDR3 region: CASSYSPERTEAFF. CDR3 in DNA: TGTGCCAGCAGTTACTCGCCAGAAAGAACTGAAGCTTTCTTT.

This sequence joins TRBV11-3 and TRBJ1-5; the match to TRBD1 covers 7 bases. Germline V gene data show CDR1 as SGHNT and CDR2 as YENEEA. V lost 7 bases to trimming and J lost 0 bases; unmatched junction nucleotides: 15. There are 18 residues in the CDR3. This CDR3 is CASNKQGTWGYSNQPQHF. The DNA for the CDR3 is TGTGCCAGCAACAAACAGGGGACGTGGGGTTATAGCAATCAGCCCCAGCATTTT.

The chain is built from TRBV19 and TRBJ1-1, with D possibly TRBD1 on 5 matching bases. This CDR3 region has 15 residues. CDR1 LNHDA and CDR2 SQIVND come from the germline V gene (reference sequence). The ends were cut back, 10 bases at V and 4 bases at J, with 22 bases in the middle. The CDR3 DNA sequence: TGTGCCACTCGGAGGGACGGCTTGATGAGCACTGAAGCTTTCTTT. It yields the protein CATRRDGLMSTEAFF.

The chain uses TRBV19 and TRBJ2-7; D not resolved. This CDR3 has 14 amino acids. Per germline, CDR1 LNHDA and CDR2 SQIVND (reference sequence). The germline V and J ends were trimmed by 7 bases and 3 bases, with 16 bases remaining between them. The CDR3 here is CASMEPRGNYEQYF. CDR3 nucleotides: TGTGCCAGTATGGAGCCGCGCGGTAACTACGAGCAGTACTTC. Full variable domain (missing parts from reference TRBV19 and TRBJ2-7): DGGITQSPKYLFRKEGQNVTLSCEQNLNHDAMYWYRQDPGQGLRLIYYSQIVNDFQKGDIAEGYSVSREKKESFPLTVTSAQKNPTAFYLCASMEPRGNYEQYFGPGTRLTVT.

The chain links TRBV11-3 to TRBJ2-2; D may be TRBD1 (5 bases). CDR3 length equals 15 residues. Germline CDR1 reads SGHNT; CDR2 reads YENEEA. Deletions cut 5 bases from V and 4 bases from J, with 14 bases between. The CDR3 here is CASSGAARGTGELFF. The CDR3 DNA reads as TGTGCCAGCAGCGGGGCGGCTCGAGGCACCGGGGAGCTGTTTTTT.

This clone has only one observation. V and J are TRBV11-2 and TRBJ1-2; no reliable D call. CDR3 size: 15 residues. Germline lookup yields CDR1 SGHAT and CDR2 FQNNGV. V lost 0 bases, J lost 4 bases, and 12 bases lay in between. CDR3 amino acids: CASSLDRGSLYGYTF. The CDR3 bases are TGTGCCAGCAGCTTAGATCGCGGCAGCCTCTATGGCTACACCTTC.

The chain uses TRBV27 and TRBJ2-3; weak D call: TRBD1 (5 bases). Germline values: CDR1 MNHEY, CDR2 SMNVEV (reference sequence). V shed 0 bases and J shed 5 bases, with 12 bases lying between them. The CDR3 covers 15 residues. The CDR3 loop reads CASSLSKAGLDTQYF. DNA for the CDR3: TGTGCCAGCAGTTTATCGAAGGCAGGGCTAGATACGCAGTATTTT.

This sequence joins TRBV28 and TRBJ2-5; TRBD2 matches at 7 bases. The germline V gene has CDR1 MDHEN and CDR2 SYDVKM. CDR3 size: 15 residues. V gave up 7 bases and J gave up 2 bases; unmatched junction bases: 10. CDR3 DNA sequence: TGTGCCAGCACCGCGGGACTAATAAGACAAGAGACCCAGTACTTC. Residues: CASTAGLIRQETQYF. Together with reference TRBV28 and TRBJ2-5, the CDR3 gives the full variable domain: DVKVTQSSRYLVKRTGEKVFLECVQDMDHENMFWYRQDPGLGLRLIYFSYDVKMKEKGDIPEGYSVSREKKERFSLILESASTNQTSMYLCASTAGLIRQETQYFGPGTRLLVL.

The CDR3 coding sequence is TGCGCCAGCAGCTTGGAATCGAGGGGCATGAACACTGAAGCTTTCTTT. Translating it yields CASSLESRGMNTEAFF. V gene TRBV5-1 combines with J gene TRBJ1-1; D may be TRBD1 (5 bases). V was trimmed by 0 bases and J by 0 bases, leaving 12 bases between them. The CDR3 is made up of 16 amino acids. Germline-derived CDR1 and CDR2 are SGHRS and YFSETQ.

The J gene is TRBJ2-2, the V gene TRBV9; 13 bases align to TRBD2. The V segment lost 3 bases and the J segment 7 bases; nucleotides outside the gene matches: 9. Germline-derived CDR1 and CDR2 are SGDLS and YYNGEE. The length of the CDR3 is 17 residues. The CDR3 here is CASSDPRTSGSFGELFF. The CDR3 DNA is TGTGCCAGCAGCGACCCGCGGACTAGCGGGAGTTTCGGGGAGCTGTTTTTT.

The chain recombines TRBV28 with TRBJ1-2; the match to TRBD1 covers 7 bases. V gave up 5 bases and J gave up 2 bases; unmatched junction bases: 5. Germline CDR1 MDHEN, CDR2 SYDVKM. This CDR3 region has 14 residues. As DNA, the CDR3 is TGTGCCAGCAGTCAAAACAGGGGAAACTATGGCTACACCTTC. Protein: CASSQNRGNYGYTF.

The chain has TRBV4-1 and TRBJ2-2; perhaps TRBD1 as D (6 bases). V was pared by 0 bases and J by 6 bases, with 17 bases between. The germline gives CDR1 MGHRA, CDR2 YSYEKL. The CDR3 loop spans 17 amino acids. CDR3 DNA: TGCGCCAGCAGCCAAGAATGGTACAGGGAAGGGTCCGGGGAGCTGTTTTTT. It specifies CASSQEWYREGSGELFF.

The CDR3: CASSENLRYEQYF. The CDR3 coding sequence is TGTGCCAGCAGTGAAAACCTCAGGTACGAGCAGTACTTC. The chain uses TRBV27 and TRBJ2-7, with no clear D. Germline CDR1 reads MNHEY; CDR2 reads SMNVEV (reference sequence). The CDR3 covers 13 residues. V was clipped by 5 bases and J by 4 bases, with 12 bases between them.

The sample holds one count of this clone. The chain uses TRBV11-2 and TRBJ2-7; 8 bases are shared with TRBD1. V trimming: 4 bases; J trimming: 7 bases; junction bases outside the gene matches: 6. This CDR3 contains 13 residues. Germline loops: CDR1 SGHAT, CDR2 FQNNGV. DNA of the CDR3: TGTGCCAGCAGCTCGACCCGGGACAGGGAGCAGTACTTC. Translating gives CASSSTRDREQYF.

The J gene is TRBJ2-1, the V gene TRBV19, with D unclear. The germline V gene encodes CDR1 LNHDA and CDR2 SQIVND (reference sequence). Trimming took off 4 bases at V and 5 bases at J, with 18 bases between the two ends. CDR3 size: 16 residues. CDR3 protein: CASSTRHGEPNNEQFF. The CDR3 coding sequence is TGTGCCAGTAGTACCCGACATGGCGAGCCAAACAATGAGCAGTTCTTC.

This rearrangement joins TRBV9 to TRBJ1-3, with D hard to call. The germline V gene has CDR1 SGDLS and CDR2 YYNGEE. This CDR3 is 16 amino acids long. Trimming shortened V by 0 bases and J by 1 base, and 11 bases separated the two germline ends. The CDR3 DNA sequence: TGTGCCAGCAGCGTAGGGCAGTCTGCTTCTGGAAACACCATATATTTT. This translates into CASSVGQSASGNTIYF. Looking up the rest from reference TRBV9 and TRBJ1-3 gives the full variable domain: DSGVTQTPKHLITATGQRVTLRCSPRSGDLSVYWYQQSLDQGLQFLIQYYNGEERAKGNILERFSAQQFPDLHSELNLSSLELGDSALYFCASSVGQSASGNTIYFGEGSWLTVV.

This chain connects TRBV5-1 to TRBJ2-7; possible D gene TRBD1, 5 bases. Germline CDR1 SGHRS, CDR2 YFSETQ. V was clipped by 0 bases and J by 2 bases, with 12 bases between them. The CDR3 contains 15 residues. CDR3 sequence (DNA): TGCGCCAGCAGCTTGGACGCAGGGTTGACCTACGAGCAGTACTTC. Protein product: CASSLDAGLTYEQYF. Drawing the rest from reference TRBV5-1 and TRBJ2-7, the complete variable domain is KAGVTQTPRYLIKTRGQQVTLSCSPISGHRSVSWYQQTPGQGLQFLFEYFSETQRNKGNFPGRFSGRQFSNSRSEMNVSTLELGDSALYLCASSLDAGLTYEQYFGPGTRLTVT.

The chain employs TRBV29-1 and TRBJ1-3, with no clear D. The CDR3 has 17 amino acids. V was pared by 1 base and J by 0 bases, with 16 bases between. The germline V gene has CDR1 SQVTM and CDR2 ANQGSEA. The CDR3 bases are TGCAGCGTTGAAGTTAGAGGCAGCCGACCCTCTGGAAACACCATATATTTT. Translation: CSVEVRGSRPSGNTIYF. Together with reference TRBV29-1 and TRBJ1-3, the CDR3 gives the full variable domain: SAVISQKPSRDICQRGTSLTIQCQVDSQVTMMFWYRQQPGQSLTLIATANQGSEATYESGFVIDKFPISRPNLTFSTLTVSNMSPEDSSIYLCSVEVRGSRPSGNTIYFGEGSWLTVV.

J is TRBJ2-1 and V is TRBV7-6; tentatively, D is TRBD2 (6 bases). Trimming stripped 5 bases from V and 2 bases from J, with 25 bases between. Looked up from germline, CDR1 is SGHVS and CDR2 is FNYEAQ. This CDR3 contains 19 residues. The CDR3 DNA is TGTGCCAGCAGCCCAAGGGGAGGCGTCCAAAGAGTCCCCTACAATGAGCAGTTCTTC. It specifies CASSPRGGVQRVPYNEQFF.

The V call is TRBV19, the J call TRBJ2-4; TRBD1 aligns across 9 bases. The CDR3 is made up of 15 amino acids. The trim removed 6 bases at V and 2 bases at J, leaving 5 bases unmatched. Germline CDR1 and CDR2: LNHDA and SQIVND (reference sequence). The CDR3 DNA is TGTGCCAGTAGCCTAGGGACAGGGACCAAAAACATTCAGTACTTC. Encoded protein: CASSLGTGTKNIQYF.